This note documents a single T cell receptor beta chain sequence. Antigen: not known. The repertoire was sequenced with immunoSEQ multiplex PCR; TCRdb's copy has only in-frame clones and lacks some. The sample holds 200,000 to 250,000 clones; 75% to 95% are singletons and the top ten take 1% to 1.2%. The data originate from a study of cytomegalovirus exposure and HLA in healthy donors. The study, taken as a whole, reports: In vitro data verified three CMV-associated chains as specific for CMV antigens.

Input material: PBMCs. The sequence derives from a woman between 18 and 29 years old in good health and CMV-seronegative.

The CDR3 sequence is CAWGTGVSGNTIYF. In DNA, the CDR3 is TGTGCCTGGGGAACAGGGGTCTCTGGAAACACCATATATTTT. V and J are TRBV30 and TRBJ1-3; TRBD1 agrees at 7 bases. The CDR3 has 14 residues. Germline V gene sequence: CDR1 GTSNPN, CDR2 SVGIG (reference sequence). After removal of 5 bases from V and 0 bases from J, the junction contained 4 bases not matched to a gene.